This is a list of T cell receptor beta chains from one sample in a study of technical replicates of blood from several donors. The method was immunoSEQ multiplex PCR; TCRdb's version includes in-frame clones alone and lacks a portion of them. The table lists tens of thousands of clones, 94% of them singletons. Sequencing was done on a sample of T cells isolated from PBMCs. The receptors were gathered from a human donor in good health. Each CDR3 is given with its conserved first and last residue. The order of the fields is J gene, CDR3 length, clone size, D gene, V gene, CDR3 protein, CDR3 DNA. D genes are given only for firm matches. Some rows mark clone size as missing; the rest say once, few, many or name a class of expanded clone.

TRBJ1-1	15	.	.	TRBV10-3	CAISGDLRGMAEAFF	TGTGCCATCAGTGGGGATCTTAGGGGTATGGCTGAAGCTTTCTTT
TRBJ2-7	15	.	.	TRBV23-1	CASNINYLPSYEQYF	TGCGCCAGCAACATAAACTACCTACCATCTTACGAGCAGTACTTC
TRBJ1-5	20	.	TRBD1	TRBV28	CASSLSFPRTGEESNQPQHF	TGTGCCAGCAGTTTATCGTTCCCCCGGACAGGGGAGGAAAGCAATCAGCCCCAGCATTTT
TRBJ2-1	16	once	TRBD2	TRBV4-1	CASSQWRTGGYNEQFF	TGCGCCAGCAGCCAGTGGAGGACGGGGGGGTACAATGAGCAGTTCTTC
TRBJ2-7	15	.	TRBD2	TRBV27	CASSFLASGRYEQYF	TGTGCCAGCAGTTTCCTCGCTAGCGGGAGGTACGAGCAGTACTTC
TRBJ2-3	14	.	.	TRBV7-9	CASSPSQGSDTQYF	TGTGCCAGCAGCCCCAGCCAGGGTTCAGATACGCAGTATTTT
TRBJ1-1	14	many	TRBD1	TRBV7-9	CASSWGQGNTEAFF	TGTGCCAGCAGCTGGGGACAGGGGAACACTGAAGCTTTCTTT
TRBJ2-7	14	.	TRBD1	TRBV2	CAGRQGTGLYEQYF	TGTGCCGGACGACAGGGTACCGGCCTATACGAGCAGTACTTC
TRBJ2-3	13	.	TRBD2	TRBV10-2	CASSELGGDTQYF	TGCGCCAGCAGTGAGTTGGGAGGGGATACGCAGTATTTT
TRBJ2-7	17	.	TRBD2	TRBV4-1	CASSQAAAGVVLYEQYF	TGCGCCAGCAGCCAAGCCGCGGCGGGAGTAGTTCTCTACGAGCAGTACTTC